Listed here are 24 T cell receptor beta chains from one sample, sequenced in a study of blood T cell repertoires in COVID-19. Clones were read by immunoSEQ multiplex PCR, and TCRdb kept only the in-frame ones, dropping some. The data show roughly 230,000 clones, with about nine tenths seen just once and more than 0.8% held by the top ten. Sequencing input: peripheral blood. The receptors stem from a man under 40 with COVID-19, enrolled during active disease.

The genes are TRBV28 and TRBJ1-1; the D gene is possibly TRBD1 (6 bases). V gave up 6 bases and J gave up 2 bases, with 16 bases separating them. Germline V lookup: CDR1 MDHEN, CDR2 SYDVKM. The CDR3 consists of 15 residues. The CDR3 region is CASSETGDRNTEAFF. DNA of the CDR3: TGTGCCAGCAGCGAGACAGGAGACCGAAACACTGAAGCTTTCTTT.

The chain is built from TRBV27 and TRBJ1-6; possible D gene TRBD1, 6 bases. This CDR3 has 14 amino acids. Trimming pared 3 bases from V and 10 bases from J, leaving 13 bases between. The germline V gene has CDR1 MNHEY and CDR2 SMNVEV (reference sequence). The CDR3 loop is CASSFTGSGSPLHF. The CDR3 region has the DNA TGTGCCAGCAGTTTTACAGGGTCTGGATCACCCCTCCACTTT.

This clone appeared a single time. CDR3 region: CASSPGQVSNQPQHF. The CDR3 nucleotides are TGTGCCAGCAGCCCTGGACAGGTTAGCAATCAGCCCCAGCATTTT. The chain has TRBV7-9 and TRBJ1-5; 7 positions agree with TRBD1. This CDR3 is built from 15 residues. After removal of 5 bases from V and 0 bases from J, the junction contained 4 bases not matched to a gene. Germline lookup yields CDR1 SEHNR and CDR2 FQNEAQ (reference sequence).

The rearrangement joins TRBV10-3 to TRBJ2-2, with TRBD2 matching over 14 bases. J lost 1 base, V lost 5 bases, and 3 bases had no gene match. The germline CDR1 and CDR2 sequences are ENHRY and SYGVKD. CDR3 length equals 17 residues. CDR3 DNA sequence: TGTGCCATCAGTAAGGGACTAGCGGGGGAGAACACCGGGGAGCTGTTTTTT. This codes for CAISKGLAGENTGELFF.

This clone was observed a handful of times. The rearrangement links TRBV25-1 to TRBJ1-2; a weak D match, TRBD1 (6 bases). Germline CDR1 MGHDK, CDR2 SYGVNS. V was trimmed by 6 bases and J by 9 bases, leaving 14 bases between them. There are 12 residues in the CDR3. This chain's CDR3 is CASRGGGMSYTF. The CDR3, as DNA: TGTGCCAGCAGAGGGGGGGGAATGAGCTACACCTTC.

V is TRBV2 and J is TRBJ1-5; weak D call: TRBD1 (6 bases). The germline V gene encodes CDR1 SNHLY and CDR2 FYNNEI. This CDR3 spans 15 amino acids. The V gene lost 6 bases and the J gene lost 0 bases, with 12 bases spanning the gap. The CDR3 sequence is CASRADRNSNQPQHF. CDR3 coding DNA: TGTGCCAGCAGGGCTGACAGGAATAGCAATCAGCCCCAGCATTTT.

CDR3 loop: CASSPGGDRGYYEQYF. CDR3 nucleotides: TGTGCCAGCAGCCCTGGCGGGGACAGAGGATACTACGAGCAGTACTTC. The chain combines TRBV5-4 with TRBJ2-7; D is perhaps TRBD1 (7 bases). The V gene's germline CDR1 is SGHNT and CDR2 YYREEE (reference sequence). The CDR3 is made up of 16 amino acids. V was pared by 4 bases and J by 3 bases, with 20 bases between.

The CDR3 is CASSLGPGGRADTQYF. The CDR3 nucleotides are TGTGCCAGCAGCCTCGGACCAGGGGGAAGAGCAGATACGCAGTATTTT. The J gene is TRBJ2-3, the V gene TRBV9; the match to TRBD1 covers 7 bases. The CDR3 has 16 residues. Germline values: CDR1 SGDLS, CDR2 YYNGEE. J was trimmed by 4 bases and V by 4 bases; bases with no gene match: 12. Full variable domain (rest looked up from reference TRBV9 and TRBJ2-3): DSGVTQTPKHLITATGQRVTLRCSPRSGDLSVYWYQQSLDQGLQFLIQYYNGEERAKGNILERFSAQQFPDLHSELNLSSLELGDSALYFCASSLGPGGRADTQYFGPGTRLTVL.

The V and J genes are TRBV19 and TRBJ1-4; 8 bases map to TRBD1. The CDR3 length is 13 residues. CDR1 LNHDA and CDR2 SQIVND come from the germline V gene (reference sequence). V shed 6 bases, J shed 5 bases, and the junction held 2 bases outside the gene matches. DNA for the CDR3: TGTGCCAGTAGGGACAGGGTGAATGAAAAACTGTTTTTT. This gives the protein CASRDRVNEKLFF.

V and J are TRBV12-5 and TRBJ2-2, with D tentatively TRBD2 (5 bases). V shed 0 bases and J shed 4 bases, with 21 bases lying between them. CDR1 is LGHNT, CDR2 FRNRAP, per germline. The CDR3 is made up of 19 amino acids. CDR3 residues: CASGLVRGPSPGVTGELFF. CDR3 coding DNA: TGTGCTAGTGGTTTGGTACGTGGGCCCTCCCCCGGGGTCACCGGGGAGCTGTTTTTT. Full variable domain (outside the CDR3, taken from reference TRBV12-5 and TRBJ2-2): DARVTQTPRHKVTEMGQEVTMRCQPILGHNTVFWYRQTMMQGLELLAYFRNRAPLDDSGMPKDRFSAEMPDATLATLKIQPSEPRDSAVYFCASGLVRGPSPGVTGELFFGEGSRLTVL.

This clone has just one count. V gene TRBV3-1 (or the pseudogene TRBV3-2) combines with J gene TRBJ1-6, with D maybe TRBD1 (5 bases). The V end was cut by 1 base, the J end by 4 bases, with 14 bases between. Looked up from germline, CDR1 is LGHDT and CDR2 is YNNKEL (reference sequence). The CDR3 length is 17 residues. In nucleotides, the CDR3 is TGTGCCAGCAGCCAAGGAGTTAGGGGCCCGTATAATTCACCCCTCCACTTT. Protein: CASSQGVRGPYNSPLHF.

This clone was found once. This chain connects TRBV4-1 to TRBJ1-1; no definite D call. This CDR3 spans 13 amino acids. Trimming pared 0 bases from V and 5 bases from J, leaving 7 bases between. CDR1 MGHRA and CDR2 YSYEKL come from the germline V gene. CDR3 DNA sequence: TGCGCCAGCAGCCAAGACCTAGAGACTGAAGCTTTCTTT. It codes for CASSQDLETEAFF.

The chain has TRBV27 and TRBJ1-6; D gene unclear. Germline values: CDR1 MNHEY, CDR2 SMNVEV (reference sequence). Deletions cut 3 bases from V and 8 bases from J, with 8 bases between. CDR3 size: 13 residues. The CDR3 coding sequence is TGTGCCAGCAGTTTTGGGCCTTATTCACCCCTCCACTTT. Translating it yields CASSFGPYSPLHF.

The chain employs TRBV7-2 and TRBJ2-1; D perhaps matches TRBD2 (6 bases). With 1 base removed from V and 8 bases from J, the gap between germline ends came to 9 bases. The CDR3 length is 13 residues. Germline CDR1 reads SGHTA; CDR2 reads FQGNSA. The CDR3 reads CASSLGWGDEQFF. As DNA, the CDR3 is TGTGCCAGCAGCTTAGGATGGGGGGATGAGCAGTTCTTC.

The V call is TRBV19, the J call TRBJ2-1; 9 nucleotides match TRBD1. Trimming removed 4 bases from V and 9 bases from J; junction bases left unmatched: 7. The CDR3 extends over 14 amino acids. Germline V CDR1 and CDR2: LNHDA, SQIVND (reference sequence). The CDR3 loop is CASSKSTQGAEQFF. CDR3 sequence (DNA): TGTGCCAGTAGTAAATCAACACAGGGGGCTGAGCAGTTCTTC.

This chain connects TRBV12-3 or TRBV12-4 to TRBJ2-1, with 7 bases lining up with TRBD2. The CDR3 covers 13 residues. With V trimmed by 6 bases and J by 9 bases, 8 bases remained unmatched. CDR3 bases: TGTGCCAGCAGCCTATTGGGGGGGGGTGAGCAGTTCTTC. As protein: CASSLLGGGEQFF.

The chain carries TRBV19 and TRBJ2-7, with D perhaps matching TRBD2 (6 bases). Germline CDR1 reads LNHDA; CDR2 reads SQIVND (reference sequence). Trimming took 10 bases from V and 2 from J, leaving 15 bases between them. CDR3 length: 13 residues. The CDR3 spells CATSPAGTYEQYF. The CDR3 bases are TGTGCCACCTCTCCAGCGGGCACCTACGAGCAGTACTTC. The whole variable domain, filled in from reference TRBV19 and TRBJ2-7, reads DGGITQSPKYLFRKEGQNVTLSCEQNLNHDAMYWYRQDPGQGLRLIYYSQIVNDFQKGDIAEGYSVSREKKESFPLTVTSAQKNPTAFYLCATSPAGTYEQYFGPGTRLTVT.

There are a few counts of this clone. The chain joins TRBV6-5 to TRBJ1-5; perhaps TRBD1 as D (6 bases). The CDR3 length is 14 residues. Germline lookup yields CDR1 MNHEY and CDR2 SVGAGI. The CDR3 DNA follows: TGTGGCACAGAGAGGGGGAATAGCAATCAGCCCCAGCATTTT. As protein: CGTERGNSNQPQHF.

The chain joins TRBV28 to TRBJ2-2; tentatively, D is TRBD1 (7 bases). Germline CDR1 and CDR2: MDHEN and SYDVKM. The CDR3 sequence is 19 residues long. The ends were cut back, 6 bases at V and 2 bases at J, with 25 bases in the middle. The CDR3 DNA reads as TGTGCCAGCAGGGAGGGGGGCTTGGGACAGACAGCAAACACCGGGGAGCTGTTTTTT. It specifies CASREGGLGQTANTGELFF.

The J gene is TRBJ1-2, the V gene TRBV9, with D uncertain. Germline lookup yields CDR1 SGDLS and CDR2 YYNGEE. The CDR3 is 14 amino acids. V was shortened by 10 bases and J by 4 bases, with 20 bases between the two germline ends. CDR3 protein: CASAAGLTSYGYTF. The CDR3, as DNA: TGTGCCTCTGCAGCAGGACTGACCTCCTATGGCTACACCTTC.

V is TRBV19 and J is TRBJ1-2; D is uncertain. Trimming left V 10 bases short and J 6 bases short, with 30 bases between. The CDR3 consists of 17 residues. CDR1 and CDR2 from the germline V gene are LNHDA and SQIVND (reference sequence). CDR3 in amino acids: CATSGGYSADLLHGYTF. The CDR3 DNA follows: TGTGCCACTTCCGGAGGGTATTCAGCTGACTTACTTCATGGCTACACCTTC.

The V gene is TRBV5-1, the J gene TRBJ1-1; D gene unclear. The CDR3 extends over 15 amino acids. Trimming shortened V by 6 bases and J by 4 bases, and 19 bases separated the two germline ends. Germline-derived CDR1 and CDR2 are SGHRS and YFSETQ. In DNA, the CDR3 is TGCGCCAGCACCATGAGGTCCGGATTCCCCACTGAAGCTTTCTTT. As protein: CASTMRSGFPTEAFF.

V and J are TRBV3-1 (or the pseudogene TRBV3-2) and TRBJ1-3; 7 bases align to TRBD1. The germline V gene has CDR1 LGHDT and CDR2 YNNKEL (reference sequence). The CDR3 consists of 14 residues. V shed 4 bases, J shed 2 bases, and the junction held 2 bases outside the gene matches. CDR3 sequence: CASSPGQTGNTIYF. CDR3 nucleotide sequence: TGTGCCAGCAGCCCGGGACAGACTGGAAACACCATATATTTT.

This chain's CDR3 is CASSRDTPEQYF. CDR3 bases: TGCGCCAGCAGCCGGGACACTCCCGAGCAGTACTTC. The chain has TRBV4-1 and TRBJ2-7; weak D call: TRBD1 (6 bases). The CDR3 is 12 amino acids. V was trimmed by 4 bases and J by 6 bases, leaving 10 bases between them. Germline lookup yields CDR1 MGHRA and CDR2 YSYEKL.